The next 2 T cell receptor beta chains were all read from a single sample in a study of T cell repertoires in cytomegalovirus infection (dated by TCRdb to between 2019 and 2020). Their recognized antigens are unknown. Sequencing relied on an Illumina HiSeq 1500. TCRdb itself trimmed the public reads at Q25 with fastp, ran MiXCR and retained productive beta chains. Every entry covers one CDR3 protein and lists the most common genes and DNA from its rows. In this sample the table shows fewer than 950,000 distinct CDR3 sequences, approximately 32% of which occur a single time. The ten most abundant clones make up around an eighth of the sample. According to the study, the label for this sample's treatment or condition signals: in vitro stimulation with specific CMV peptide epitopes to enrich CMV-specific T cells. The material sequenced was cultured CD8+ T cells from PBMCs, taken from culture after CMV antigen stimulation. Every receptor here comes from a human donor in good health (CMV status not recorded). Some clones in this sample may be carry-over from other donors' samples.

This clonotype was detected a few times. The CDR3 sequence: CASGPSGGAPRGTDTQYF. The CDR3 nucleotides are TGTGCTAGTGGTCCGAGCGGGGGGGCCCCCCGTGGCACAGATACGCAGTATTTT. The chain couples TRBV12-5 to TRBJ2-3; 10 positions agree with TRBD2. J lost 1 base, V lost 5 bases, and 12 bases had no gene match. Germline CDR1 reads LGHNT; CDR2 reads FRNRAP. This CDR3 comprises 18 residues.

Comment on this clonotype: The junction shows a germline mismatch at one end, possibly a read error. V usage is TRBV28 and J usage is TRBJ2-5; 7 bases agree with TRBD1. Germline values: CDR1 MDHEN, CDR2 SYDVKM. The length of the CDR3 is 15 residues. For the CDR3, the DNA is TGTGTCAGCCTTACAACAAAAGACAGGGAAGAGACCCAGTACTTC. It codes for CVSLTTKDREETQYF.